This T cell receptor (beta chain) appears in the sequencing data of a study of shared clonotypes between healthy human individuals. General observations from the study: Naive subsets, compared against memory subsets, generally had larger estimated richness values.

Only in-frame clones appear in the TCRdb table, and some are missing; sequencing was by immunoSEQ multiplex PCR. The repertoire consists of approximately 500,000 clones, with 90% to 96% occurring once and the leading ten covering approximately 0.06%. Notes on this clone: The antigen remains undetermined.

Germline values: CDR1 MNHEY, CDR2 SMNVEV (reference sequence). The CDR3 is made up of 17 amino acids. V lost 7 bases and J 1 base, leaving 19 bases between the germline ends. The TCR comes from a woman aged 25 to 39 in good health. The source material was naive CD4+ T cells sorted from blood. This sample's subset: CD45RA+ positively selected. The chain employs TRBV27 and TRBJ2-2; D ambiguous. Here the CDR3 reads CASTSWAVLRNTGELFF. CDR3 nucleotides: TGTGCCAGCACGTCGTGGGCGGTGCTCAGGAACACCGGGGAGCTGTTTTTT.